This T cell receptor beta chain was captured in a study of graft-versus-host responses after intestinal transplantation. Whole-study context: Transplant types were multivisceral, liver-intestinal, or isolated intestinal. Recipients across the board were started on anti-thymocyte globulin induction, then kept on tacrolimus and steroids for approximately three years.

Clones were read by immunoSEQ multiplex PCR, and TCRdb kept only the in-frame ones, dropping some. The table shows approximately 76,000 clones, with under 90% occurring only once. CDR1 and CDR2 from the germline V gene are SQVTM and ANQGSEA. The CDR3 loop spans 16 amino acids. V was shortened by 4 bases and J by 4 bases, with 22 bases between the two germline ends. Study outcomes and limitations: Present in recipient marrow, GvH clones included some that appeared first in ileum or blood. Levels of circulating GvH clones at their peak were associated with early post-transplant HvG declines.

Comment on this clone: The antigen is unknown.

The receptor was isolated from a human donor who was the organ donor for an intestinal transplant. The gene calls are TRBV29-1 and TRBJ1-1; D possibly corresponds to TRBD1 (6 bases). Sequences were derived from unstimulated CD4+ T cells sorted from spleen or lymph node cells, sampled before transplant. This chain's CDR3 is CSVVWQGKAMVTEAFF. CDR3 DNA sequence: TGCAGCGTTGTCTGGCAGGGGAAGGCCATGGTCACTGAAGCTTTCTTT.